The entry below describes one T cell receptor (beta chain). Its antigen is not yet known. Base qualities were left out, and no much larger clone turns up one base away. This sample is part of a study of cytomegalovirus exposure and HLA in healthy donors (dated by TCRdb to about 2017). A note on the overall study: In an earlier analysis of roughly 500 of the donors, 276 Gb of sequence data and approximately 100 million unique TCR beta sequences from 150 million to 200 million T cells were reported. Across under 500 genotyped donors of the cohort, an average of about 240,000 unique TCR beta nucleotide sequences per donor were sequenced, and roughly 18% of those sequences were non-productive. High-throughput TCR immunosequencing, statistical association of individual TCRs with disease status, and machine learning were combined to predict cytomegalovirus infection status. To decide whether each TCR beta V gene segment behaved as functional or pseudogenic, an earlier analysis of over 500 of the donors relied on high-throughput TCR beta sequencing. The study profiled the T cell repertoires of about 640 subjects by immunosequencing and related them to cytomegalovirus serostatus. An early release covering just under 650 HLA-typed donors comprised approximately 300 gigabases of sequencing data and roughly 86 million unique TCR sequences. Four or five DR-DQ haplotypes were handled as single units for association and clustering because linkage in the cohort was strong. To study patterns of TCR occurrence, a later analysis re-analyzed previously published TCR beta repertoires from just over 650 donors and added high-resolution HLA genotyping. The aim of the study was to test whether cataloging public T cell receptors could identify signatures of past pathogen exposure. Of the roughly 390 genotyped donors, 80% to 90% were placed in the genetic ancestry cluster associated with self-reported Caucasian donors. A later genetic analysis took genome-wide SNP genotypes for 398 of the 666 donors and used that subset as a discovery cohort. Class I and class II HLA loci were covered by the typing at four-digit resolution. Rather than drawing on any new phenotypic data, the later analysis identified candidate immune exposures from TCR beta sequences and the way those sequences occurred across donors. Donor age, sex, ethnicity and CMV serostatus were compiled alongside the repertoire data. The number of typed donors differed by locus: roughly 620-640 for A, B, C, DRB1 and DQB1; 500 to 550 for DQA1; about 600 for DPA1; and roughly 450 for DPB1. All discovery cohort repertoires had been generated using a single sequencing platform. In addition to the first cohort of 666 subjects, a separate validation cohort of 130 or so different subjects was used.

The cohort was made up of approximately 670 healthy bone marrow donors. At the time of sampling, every cohort member was nominally healthy, though immune exposures that went unrecorded were likely present. The donor tested CMV seropositive, placing the donor among the roughly 300 seropositive members of the cohort. Each donor provided a peripheral blood sample, and peripheral blood mononuclear cells were used for TCR beta sequencing. Genomic DNA was extracted from the blood cell samples with the Qiagen DNeasy Blood Extraction Kit. The library was produced with the immunoSEQ multiplex PCR assay. For the multiplex PCR, a mixture combining 60 forward primers for TCR Vbeta segments and 13 reverse primers for TCR Jbeta segments was used. Amplification of the CDR3 region of rearranged TCR beta genes was performed with a multiplex PCR assay on genomic DNA. Amplified TCR beta libraries were sequenced as 87-base-pair reads on the Illumina HiSeq System. The study's own analysis went as follows. A later analysis counted approximately 76 million unique TCR beta chains across the 666 repertoires, and some 11 million of these chains were shared by at least two donors. Raw reads were error-corrected and collapsed into unique sequences by a nearest-neighbor algorithm in which closely related sequences were merged to remove PCR and sequencing errors. To assign V, D and J gene segments, CDR3 sequences were aligned to IMGT reference sequences. Each retained sequence needed at least a six-nucleotide match to both a V gene segment and a J gene segment. A rearrangement was called productive if the CDR3 had no stop codons and remained in frame with V and J, and every other rearrangement was called non-productive. Following IMGT convention, CDR3 was defined as the stretch from the second conserved V-encoded cysteine up to the conserved J-encoded phenylalanine. The earlier analysis of about 530 of the donors excluded any sequence lacking an unambiguous match to a single V gene segment. An earlier analysis of 587 of the donors called V segments functional above 56.7% productive rearrangements and segregating when the between-donor standard deviation exceeded 5%. A statistical classification framework was built for diagnosing cytomegalovirus status from the catalog of TCR beta chain sequences. A later analysis assigned V and J genes by comparing TCR nucleotide sequences with IMGT/GENE-DB human TR gene sequences. In a later analysis, CDR3 sequences and most-parsimonious VDJ recombination scenarios were assigned using the TCRdist pipeline. In a later analysis, each TCR beta chain was defined by its CDR3 amino acid sequence together with its V-gene family, and reads without a unique V-gene family were excluded. As a way to deal with suspected cross-contamination and a sequencing artifact, a later analysis dropped nearly 600 nucleotide sequences that were highly shared and had low generation probability. A later analysis calculated a clonal expansion index for each public chain from normalized within-repertoire ranks of inferred template counts. A later analysis computed generation probabilities with a VDJ recombination model fitted to out-of-frame rearrangements, and checked the results against IGoR. A later analysis scored TCR-TCR, TCR-HLA and TCR-CMV co-occurrence with hypergeometric tests, applying a repertoire-size bias correction to TCR pairs. A later analysis estimated false discovery rates by permuting HLA or CMV assignments 20 times. In a later analysis, co-occurring TCRs were grouped with DBSCAN, and TCRdist sequence similarity was added when clustering was performed within HLA-allele-positive subsets. Repertoires with fewer than 30,000 or more than 120,000 public chains, plus five repertoires with anomalous nucleotide sharing, were excluded from co-occurrence clustering. TCRdb mirrors the immuneACCESS table, restricted to in-frame sequences. Some clones are absent from its copies; in checked studies, under half trace to an unresolved V gene, and the reason for the others is unknown. V and J calls and clone size are those listed in that table; D and trimming were worked out from the DNA. The sample has over 95,000 clones on record, roughly two thirds of them singletons. About 8% of the sample is held by the ten biggest clonotypes.

Points the paper makes about the study in general: A total of 150 to 200 TCR beta chains were listed by the study as associated with cytomegalovirus. A later analysis found that most CMV-associated TCR beta chains appeared HLA-restricted, with HLA associations seemingly driven largely by CMV exposure. Specific HLA alleles were associated with 15,000 to 20,000 TCR beta sequences at a false discovery rate of 0.05 in a later analysis. In a later analysis, HLA-associated TCR beta chains showed more clonal expansion and lower generation probabilities than non-associated chains that were equally common. The cohort was sequenced for TCR beta chains only, and without alpha or paired-chain data the features that could be detected were limited. In a later analysis, the rate of TCR association differed among HLA loci, with DRB1 alleles having the most associated TCRs and HLA-C alleles having the fewest. Linkage disequilibrium might explain the correlated functional status among segregating V segments, but an unknown experimental factor could not be excluded. The earlier analysis of approximately 560 of the donors excluded some 15 rarely observed V segments, including chromosome 9 orphons, because counts were too low. Because HLA typing was unavailable for some donors at each locus, only the typed subset was used in association tests. The classifier was reported to diagnose cytomegalovirus status with high specificity and sensitivity in both the original cohort and the validation cohort. In vitro tests confirmed that a few of the cytomegalovirus-associated TCR beta chains recognize cytomegalovirus antigens. A further reported finding was that TCR beta sequences accurately predicted the HLA-A and HLA-B alleles for most subjects in the first cohort. Assigning TCR associations to individual alleles was difficult when HLA alleles, especially DR and DQ, strongly co-occurred. A cluster of highly shared sequence variants was judged likely to represent a technical artifact of the sequencing pipeline. The authors suggested that the approach could potentially be generalized to other disease states and immunological phenotypes. V-gene and J-gene trimming of TCR beta chains was associated with a missense DCLRE1C variant in a later genetic analysis, and the association was replicated in an independent cohort. In an earlier analysis of 587 of the donors, most TCR beta V segments appeared in productive rearrangements about 90% or about 30% of the time, broadly matching IMGT annotations. The presence/absence analyses assumed that sequencing depth was roughly uniform across donors, and that assumption may not be true. For the cohort, immune exposure information was limited to CMV serostatus. Compared with the roughly 700-donor mean, donors in an Asian-associated ancestry cluster had fewer N-insertions in productive TCRs, according to a later genetic analysis. In a later analysis, several top co-occurrence clusters were reported to appear linked to parvovirus B19, influenza, CMV and Epstein-Barr virus. Some IMGT-functional V segments, including TRBV6-2 and TRBV6-3, could not be distinguished by the 87-base-pair reads and were therefore excluded. Across donors, most TCR sequences were observed very rarely, whereas some public TCRs were present in many individuals.

After removal of 6 bases from V and 2 bases from J, the junction retains 7 bases not matched to a gene. The CDR3 measures 14 amino acids from cysteine to phenylalanine. Only the CDR3 part of the read is kept: 42 bases, read in frame from the first base. From a lookup of the germline V gene, CDR1 and CDR2 are SGHRS and YFSETQ. This chain joins TRBV5-1 to TRBJ1-1; 7 junctional bases match TRBD1. Sequenced sample: PBMCs. This TCR was recovered from a man aged 18 to 35 in good health and CMV-seropositive. The DNA sequence is as follows: TGCGCCAGCAATAGGGACAGCCTAAACACTGAAGCTTTCTTT. Its translation reads: CASNRDSLNTEAFF. The reference TRBV5-1 and TRBJ1-1 proteins fill in what lies around the CDR3, so the full variable domain reads KAGVTQTPRYLIKTRGQQVTLSCSPISGHRSVSWYQQTPGQGLQFLFEYFSETQRNKGNFPGRFSGRQFSNSRSEMNVSTLELGDSALYLCASNRDSLNTEAFFGQGTRLTVV.